A selection of T cell receptor beta chains follows, all from one sample in a study of blood T cell repertoires in COVID-19. Only in-frame clones appear in the TCRdb table, and some are missing; sequencing was by immunoSEQ multiplex PCR. The data show about 430,000 clones, 88% seen once. Sequencing was performed on PBMCs or T cells enriched from blood (not recorded which). These receptors were collected from a woman younger than 30 who had been exposed to COVID-19. CDR3s include the opening cysteine and the closing phenylalanine or tryptophan. Each record gives: CDR3 DNA, CDR3 protein, V gene, clone size, D gene, J gene. A D gene is named only where the DNA matches it firmly. Clone sizes are given selectively: once, few, many, or a class where the clone is expanded.

TGCAGTGGGCAGGGCGGCACCGGGGAGCTGTTTTTT CSGQGGTGELFF TRBV29-1 once - TRBJ2-2
TGTGCCAGCAGCCGTCCGGGACAGGGGGTCGACACTGAAGCTTTCTTT CASSRPGQGVDTEAFF TRBV7-2 - TRBD1 TRBJ1-1
TGCGCCAGCAGCCCCCGGGACAGGGGAAGCGACGAGCAGTACTTC CASSPRDRGSDEQYF TRBV5-1 - TRBD1 TRBJ2-7
TGTGCCAGCTCATCCTCAGGGGGCGGGTATGGCTACACCTTC CASSSSGGGYGYTF TRBV18 - TRBD1 TRBJ1-2
TGTGCCAGCAGCTCGACTAGCGGGAGAGAAGATACGCAGTATTTT CASSSTSGREDTQYF TRBV7-9 once TRBD2 TRBJ2-3
TGTGCCAGTAGTATCCGGGGCAGGGACAGCCGGTATGGCTACACCTTC CASSIRGRDSRYGYTF TRBV19 few TRBD1 TRBJ1-2
TGTGCCAGCAGCTTCCCGAGCGGGTTGGAGCAGTACTTC CASSFPSGLEQYF TRBV5-6 - - TRBJ2-7
TGTGCCAGTGCCTTAGCGGGAGGCTACGAGCAGTACTTC CASALAGGYEQYF TRBV6-5 once TRBD2 TRBJ2-7
TGCGCCAGCAGCCATAGAGAGGGTGGCGCGGAGACCCAGTACTTC CASSHREGGAETQYF TRBV5-1 - - TRBJ2-5
TGTGCCAGCAGGGAGACAGGGGGCACTGAAGCTTTCTTT CASRETGGTEAFF TRBV2 once TRBD1 TRBJ1-1
TGTGCCAGAAGCCAGCGGGACAGGGGTTACGGCGAGCAGTACTTC CARSQRDRGYGEQYF TRBV5-3 - TRBD1 TRBJ2-7
TGTGCCAGCAAATCCGAGGCGCGGGCGGGCTACACCTTC CASKSEARAGYTF TRBV2 - - TRBJ1-2
TGTGCCAGCAGTGGGTCAGCGGGGGGGCTAACCGGGGAGCTGTTTTTT CASSGSAGGLTGELFF TRBV2 - TRBD2 TRBJ2-2
TGTGCCAGCAGAATTCACTCCGGACAGGGGGTCGACGAGCAGTACTTC CASRIHSGQGVDEQYF TRBV28 few TRBD1 TRBJ2-7
TGTGCCAGCAGTTTCCGCTATCTAGCGGGGGGGCCGGACACCGGGGAGCTGTTTTTT CASSFRYLAGGPDTGELFF TRBV27 once TRBD2 TRBJ2-2
TGTGCCAGCAGTGATAGCGGGAGGCCAGATACGCAGTATTTT CASSDSGRPDTQYF TRBV27 - TRBD2 TRBJ2-3
TGTGCAAGTCGCTTAGAGGGTGGCGGGAGGCCACAGATCTCAGCTATAGGGAGCTCCTACGAGCAGTACTTC CASRLEGGGRPQISAIGSSYEQYF TRBV12-2 once - TRBJ2-7
TGTGCCAGCAGCTTAACAGGACAAACTGGAAACACCATATATTTT CASSLTGQTGNTIYF TRBV7-2 few - TRBJ1-3
TGTGCCAGCAGGGGTAGTAGCGGGGGCATTCACTACAATGAGCAGTTCTTC CASRGSSGGIHYNEQFF TRBV28 - TRBD2 TRBJ2-1
TGTGCCAGCAGCTTAACAGGACAGGGCCTAGGGGCCCAGTACTTC CASSLTGQGLGAQYF TRBV7-9 - TRBD1 TRBJ2-5
TGTGCCAGCTCACAGGGGCCTGGCAATCAGCCCCAGCATTTT CASSQGPGNQPQHF TRBV18 - - TRBJ1-5
TGCAGCGTTGTTTGGACAGGGGGCTACACCTTC CSVVWTGGYTF TRBV29-1 few TRBD1 TRBJ1-2
TGTGCCAGCACCTCCTATGAAAAACTGTTTTTT CASTSYEKLFF TRBV6-6 - - TRBJ1-4
TGTGCCAGCAGTGAATCCCCGGGGAGCGGAGTGTACAATGAGCAGTTCTTC CASSESPGSGVYNEQFF TRBV25-1 - - TRBJ2-1
TGCGCCAGCAGCCAAGATAGCGGGAGGCCCTACAATGAGCAGTTCTTC CASSQDSGRPYNEQFF TRBV4-1 once TRBD2 TRBJ2-1
TGTGCCAGCAGCTTGTCAGGGGGCACCTATGGCTACACCTTC CASSLSGGTYGYTF TRBV7-2 - TRBD1 TRBJ1-2
TGTGCCAGCAGTTTATCCCGGACAGGGGGGAATGGCTACACCTTC CASSLSRTGGNGYTF TRBV28 - TRBD1 TRBJ1-2
TGTGCCAGTGGGGGTTACAGGGGTGTATACAATGAGCAGTTCTTC CASGGYRGVYNEQFF TRBV19 - TRBD1 TRBJ2-1
TGTGCCAGCAGTTTAAATACACCCTACGAGCAGTACTTC CASSLNTPYEQYF TRBV28 - - TRBJ2-7
TGTGCCAGCAGCTTAGGAACAGGGTTTTACAATGAAAAACTGTTTTTT CASSLGTGFYNEKLFF TRBV11-2 - - TRBJ1-4
TGTGCCAGTAGTTTGCGAAGCGGGAGGCCCACCTACGAGCAGTACTTC CASSLRSGRPTYEQYF TRBV19 - TRBD2 TRBJ2-7
TGTGCCAGCAGCGCCGGACTAATCACAGATACGCAGTATTTT CASSAGLITDTQYF TRBV9 - - TRBJ2-3
TGTGCCAGCAGTTTAATAGGGGCTAGAAATCAGCCCCAGCATTTT CASSLIGARNQPQHF TRBV28 - - TRBJ1-5
TGTGCCAGCAGCCCAGGACTACGAGCGGTCTTC CASSPGLRAVF TRBV7-9 - - TRBJ2-1
TGTGCCAGCAGCCCAAGACAGGGGCCTCTCTCCTACGAGCAGTACTTC CASSPRQGPLSYEQYF TRBV7-6 - TRBD1 TRBJ2-7
TGCGCCAGCAGCTTGGGGACTAGCGGGTACTACGAGCAGTACTTC CASSLGTSGYYEQYF TRBV5-1 few TRBD2 TRBJ2-7
TGTGCCATCAGTGATCCCGTGGACAGGGGGTCCCCCAACATTCAGTACTTC CAISDPVDRGSPNIQYF TRBV10-3 - TRBD1 TRBJ2-4
TGTGCCAGCAGCCCGAGGGACAGGACAAACTATGGCTACACCTTC CASSPRDRTNYGYTF TRBV7-3 - TRBD1 TRBJ1-2
TGTGCCAGCACCCAGGGACTAGCGGGAGGCGAGCAGTACTTC CASTQGLAGGEQYF TRBV6-5 - TRBD2 TRBJ2-7
TGTGCCACCAGCAGAGGGACAGGGTTCTCTGGAAACACCATATATTTT CATSRGTGFSGNTIYF TRBV15 once TRBD1 TRBJ1-3
TGTGCCAGTAGTGTACAGGGGCGGGACACCGGGGAGCTGTTTTTT CASSVQGRDTGELFF TRBV19 - TRBD1 TRBJ2-2
TGTGCCATCAGTGAGTCACAGGTGGCCCGGCGTAATGGCTACACCTTC CAISESQVARRNGYTF TRBV10-3 - - TRBJ1-2